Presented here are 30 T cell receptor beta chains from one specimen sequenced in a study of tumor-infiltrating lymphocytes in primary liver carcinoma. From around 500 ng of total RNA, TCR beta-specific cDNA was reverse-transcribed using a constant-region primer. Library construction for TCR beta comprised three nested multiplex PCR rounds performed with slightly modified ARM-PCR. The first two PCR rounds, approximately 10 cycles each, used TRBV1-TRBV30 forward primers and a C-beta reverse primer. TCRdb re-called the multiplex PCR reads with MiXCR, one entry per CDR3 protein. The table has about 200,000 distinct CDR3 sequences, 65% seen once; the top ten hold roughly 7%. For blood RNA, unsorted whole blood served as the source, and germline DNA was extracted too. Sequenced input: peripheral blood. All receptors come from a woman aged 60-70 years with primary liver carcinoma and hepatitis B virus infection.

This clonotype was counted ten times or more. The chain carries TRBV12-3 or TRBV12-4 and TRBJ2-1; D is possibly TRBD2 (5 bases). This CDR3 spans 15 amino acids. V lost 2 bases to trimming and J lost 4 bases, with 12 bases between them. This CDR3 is CASSLMGDPYNEQFF. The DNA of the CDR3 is TGTGCCAGCAGTTTAATGGGAGACCCATACAATGAGCAGTTCTTC.

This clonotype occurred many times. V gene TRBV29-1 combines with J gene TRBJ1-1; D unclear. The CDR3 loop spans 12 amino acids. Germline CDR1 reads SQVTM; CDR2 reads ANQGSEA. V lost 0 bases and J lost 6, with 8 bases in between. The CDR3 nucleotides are TGCAGCGTTGAAGATATCGGGGCTGAAGCTTTCTTT. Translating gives CSVEDIGAEAFF.

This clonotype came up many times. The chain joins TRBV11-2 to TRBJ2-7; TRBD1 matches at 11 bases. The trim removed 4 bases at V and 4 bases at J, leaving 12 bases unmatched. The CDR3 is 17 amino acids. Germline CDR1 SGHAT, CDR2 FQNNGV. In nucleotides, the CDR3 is TGTGCCAGCAGCTGGAACGCGGGACAGGGGGGCCGTTACGAGCAGTACTTC. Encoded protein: CASSWNAGQGGRYEQYF.

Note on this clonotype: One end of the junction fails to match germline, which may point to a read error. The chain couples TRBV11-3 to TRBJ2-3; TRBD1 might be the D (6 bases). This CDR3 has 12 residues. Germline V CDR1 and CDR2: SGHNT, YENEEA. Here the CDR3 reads CVSSLEGVTRYF. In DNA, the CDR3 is TGTGTCAGCAGCTTAGAGGGGGTTACGCGGTATTTT. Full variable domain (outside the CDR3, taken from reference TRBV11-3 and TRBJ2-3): EAGVVQSPRYKIIEKKQPVAFWCNPISGHNTLYWYLQNLGQGPELLIRYENEEAVDDSQLPKDRFSAERLKGVDSTLKIQPAELGDSAVYLCVSSLEGVTRYFGPGTRLTVL.

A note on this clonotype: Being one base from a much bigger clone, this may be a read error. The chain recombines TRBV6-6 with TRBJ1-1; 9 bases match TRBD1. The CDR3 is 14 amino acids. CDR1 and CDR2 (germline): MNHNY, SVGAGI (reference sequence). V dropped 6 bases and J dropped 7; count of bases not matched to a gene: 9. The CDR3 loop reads CASRTGTGSNEAFF. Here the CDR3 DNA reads TGTGCCAGCAGAACCGGGACAGGGAGCAATGAAGCTTTCTTT.

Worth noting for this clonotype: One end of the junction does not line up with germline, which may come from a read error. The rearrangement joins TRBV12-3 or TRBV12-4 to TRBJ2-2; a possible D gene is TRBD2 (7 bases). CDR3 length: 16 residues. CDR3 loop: CVSSQGRGSNTGELFF. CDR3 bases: TGTGTCAGCAGCCAGGGGAGGGGATCGAACACCGGGGAGCTGTTCTTT.

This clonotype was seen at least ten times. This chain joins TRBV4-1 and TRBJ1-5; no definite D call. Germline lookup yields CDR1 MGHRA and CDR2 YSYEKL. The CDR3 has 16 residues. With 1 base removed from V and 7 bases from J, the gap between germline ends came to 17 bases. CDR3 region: CASSQVSGNGMQPQHF. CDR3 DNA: TGCGCCAGCAGCCAAGTGAGTGGGAACGGCATGCAGCCCCAGCATTTT.

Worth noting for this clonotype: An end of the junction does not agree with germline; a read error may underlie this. The CDR3, as DNA: TGTGCCAGCAGCACGAGTGCCCGTGGATGGGTCTTC. It encodes CASSTSARGWVF. This chain uses TRBV6-5 with TRBJ2-1; D not certain. The germline V gene has CDR1 MNHEY and CDR2 SVGAGI. The CDR3 covers 12 residues.

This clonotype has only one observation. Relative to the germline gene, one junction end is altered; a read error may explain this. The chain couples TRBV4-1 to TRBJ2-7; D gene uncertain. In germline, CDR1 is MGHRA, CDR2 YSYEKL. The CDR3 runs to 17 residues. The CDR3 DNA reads TGCGCCAGCAGCGAAGACCGCGGTGGAGTTGGGACCTACGAGCAGTACTTC. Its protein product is CASSEDRGGVGTYEQYF.

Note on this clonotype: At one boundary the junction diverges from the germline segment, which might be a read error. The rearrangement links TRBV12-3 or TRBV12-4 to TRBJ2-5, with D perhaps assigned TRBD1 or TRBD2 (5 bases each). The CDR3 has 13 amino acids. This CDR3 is CANRQRAWGTRYF. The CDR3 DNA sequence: TGTGCCAACAGGCAACGGGCCTGGGGGACCCGGTACTTC.

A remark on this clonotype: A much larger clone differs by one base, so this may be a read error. This CDR3 is CASRMGERNEQYF. The CDR3, as DNA: TGTGCCAGCAGAATGGGGGAGCGGAACGAGCAGTACTTC. The chain employs TRBV6-5 and TRBJ2-7; either TRBD1 or TRBD2 may supply D (5 bases each). The CDR3 length is 13 residues. CDR1 and CDR2 from the germline V gene are MNHEY and SVGAGI. V was shortened by 6 bases and J by 5 bases, with 14 bases between the two germline ends.

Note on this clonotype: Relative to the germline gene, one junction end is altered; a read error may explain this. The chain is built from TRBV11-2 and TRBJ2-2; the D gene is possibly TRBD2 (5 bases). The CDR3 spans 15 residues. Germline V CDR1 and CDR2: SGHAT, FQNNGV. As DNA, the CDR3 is TGTGCCAGCAGCTTACTGGCAAGAAACACCGGGAAGCTGTTTTTT. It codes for CASSLLARNTGKLFF.

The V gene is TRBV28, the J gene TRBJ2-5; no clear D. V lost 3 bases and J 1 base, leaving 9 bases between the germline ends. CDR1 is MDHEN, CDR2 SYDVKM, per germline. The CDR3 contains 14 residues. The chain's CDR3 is CASSFSWGQETQYF. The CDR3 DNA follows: TGTGCCAGCAGTTTCAGCTGGGGCCAAGAGACCCAGTACTTC.

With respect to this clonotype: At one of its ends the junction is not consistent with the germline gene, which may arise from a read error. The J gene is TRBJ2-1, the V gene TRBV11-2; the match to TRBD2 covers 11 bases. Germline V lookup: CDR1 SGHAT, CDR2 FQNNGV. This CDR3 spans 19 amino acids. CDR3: CASGRGELAGVRSCNEQFF. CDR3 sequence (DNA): TGTGCCAGCGGCCGGGGAGAACTAGCGGGAGTCCGCTCCTGCAATGAGCAGTTCTTC.

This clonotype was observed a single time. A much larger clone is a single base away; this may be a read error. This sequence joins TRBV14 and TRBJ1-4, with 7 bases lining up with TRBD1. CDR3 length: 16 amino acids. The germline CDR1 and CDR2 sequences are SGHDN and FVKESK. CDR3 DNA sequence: TGTGCCAACAGCCAGGGGCCGGGACAGATTAATGAAAAACTGTTTTTT. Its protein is CANSQGPGQINEKLFF.

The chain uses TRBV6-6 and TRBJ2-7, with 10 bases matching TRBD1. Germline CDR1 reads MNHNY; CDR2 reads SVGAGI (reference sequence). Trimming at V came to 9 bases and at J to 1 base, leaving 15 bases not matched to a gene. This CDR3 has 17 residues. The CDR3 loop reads CASSSVPGQGSSYEQYF. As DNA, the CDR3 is TGTGCCAGTAGCTCCGTACCGGGACAGGGGTCTTCCTACGAGCAGTACTTC.

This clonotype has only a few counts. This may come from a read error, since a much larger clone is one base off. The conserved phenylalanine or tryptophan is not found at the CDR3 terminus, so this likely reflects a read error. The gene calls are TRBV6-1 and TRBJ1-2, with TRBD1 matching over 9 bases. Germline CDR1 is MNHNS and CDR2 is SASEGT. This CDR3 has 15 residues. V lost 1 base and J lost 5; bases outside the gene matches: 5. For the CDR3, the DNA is TGTGCCAGCAGTGAAGAGAGGACAGGGGTGTATGGCTACACCTTA. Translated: CASSEERTGVYGYTL.

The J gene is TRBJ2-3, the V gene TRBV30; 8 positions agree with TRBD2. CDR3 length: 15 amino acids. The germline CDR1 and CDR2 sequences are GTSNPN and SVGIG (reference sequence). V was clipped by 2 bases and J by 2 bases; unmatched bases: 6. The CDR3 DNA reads TGTGCCTGGAGTCCACCGGGACTAGACACAGATACGCAGTATTTT. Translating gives CAWSPPGLDTDTQYF. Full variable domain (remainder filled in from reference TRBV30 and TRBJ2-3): SQTIHQWPATLVQPVGSPLSLECTVEGTSNPNLYWYRQAAGRGLQLLFYSVGIGQISSEVPQNLSASRPQDRQFILSSKKLLLSDSGFYLCAWSPPGLDTDTQYFGPGTRLTVL.

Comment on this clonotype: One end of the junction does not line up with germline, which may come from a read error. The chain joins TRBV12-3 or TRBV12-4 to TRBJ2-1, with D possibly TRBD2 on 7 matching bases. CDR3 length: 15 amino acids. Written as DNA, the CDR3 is TGTGCCAGCTGTTTTCCTCACGGGGGGCACAATGAGCAGTTCTTC. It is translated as CASCFPHGGHNEQFF.

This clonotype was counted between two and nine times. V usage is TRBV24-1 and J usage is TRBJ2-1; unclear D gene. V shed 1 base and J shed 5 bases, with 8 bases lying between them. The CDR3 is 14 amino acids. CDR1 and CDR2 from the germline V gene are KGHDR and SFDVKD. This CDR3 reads CATSDFGRNNEQFF. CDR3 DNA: TGTGCCACCAGTGATTTCGGCAGAAACAATGAGCAGTTCTTC.

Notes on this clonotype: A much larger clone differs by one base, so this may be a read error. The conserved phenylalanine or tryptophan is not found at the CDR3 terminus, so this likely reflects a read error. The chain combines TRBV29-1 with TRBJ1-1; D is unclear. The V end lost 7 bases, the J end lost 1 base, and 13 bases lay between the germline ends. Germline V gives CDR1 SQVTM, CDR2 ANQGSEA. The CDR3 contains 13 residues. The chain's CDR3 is CSALSARNTEAFI. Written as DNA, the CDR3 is TGCAGCGCCCTGAGCGCCCGGAACACTGAAGCTTTCATT.

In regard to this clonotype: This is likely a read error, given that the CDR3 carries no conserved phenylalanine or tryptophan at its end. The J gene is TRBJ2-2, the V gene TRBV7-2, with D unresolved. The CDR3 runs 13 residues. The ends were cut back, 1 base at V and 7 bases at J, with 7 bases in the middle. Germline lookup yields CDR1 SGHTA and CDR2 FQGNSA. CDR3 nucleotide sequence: TGTGCCAGCAGCTTAGATGTTCACGGGGAGCTGTTTCTT. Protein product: CASSLDVHGELFL.

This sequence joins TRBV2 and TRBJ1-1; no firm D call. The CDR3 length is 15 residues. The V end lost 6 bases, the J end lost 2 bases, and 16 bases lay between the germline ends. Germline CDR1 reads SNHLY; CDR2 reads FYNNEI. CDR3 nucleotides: TGTGCCAGCAGGACACACCCCGGGGAAAACACTGAAGCTTTCTTT. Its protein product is CASRTHPGENTEAFF.

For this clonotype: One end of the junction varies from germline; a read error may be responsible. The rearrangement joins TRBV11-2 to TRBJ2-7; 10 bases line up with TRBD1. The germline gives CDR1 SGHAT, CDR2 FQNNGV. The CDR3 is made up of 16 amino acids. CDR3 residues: CTSSLLGTGEGYEQYF. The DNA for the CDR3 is TGTACCAGTAGCTTATTGGGGACAGGGGAGGGGTACGAGCAGTACTTC.

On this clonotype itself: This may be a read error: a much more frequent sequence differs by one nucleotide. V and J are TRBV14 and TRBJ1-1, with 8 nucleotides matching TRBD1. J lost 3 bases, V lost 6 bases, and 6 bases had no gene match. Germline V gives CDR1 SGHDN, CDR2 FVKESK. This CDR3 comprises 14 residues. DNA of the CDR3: TGTGCCAGCAGAAAGACAGGGGTCGACACTGAAGCTTTCTTT. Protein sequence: CASRKTGVDTEAFF.

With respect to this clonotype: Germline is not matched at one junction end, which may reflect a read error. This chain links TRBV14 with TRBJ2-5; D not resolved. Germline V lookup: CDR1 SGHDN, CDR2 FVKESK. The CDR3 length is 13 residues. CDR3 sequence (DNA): TGCGCCAGCAACATTCAGTGGGAAGAGACCCAGTACTTC. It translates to CASNIQWEETQYF.

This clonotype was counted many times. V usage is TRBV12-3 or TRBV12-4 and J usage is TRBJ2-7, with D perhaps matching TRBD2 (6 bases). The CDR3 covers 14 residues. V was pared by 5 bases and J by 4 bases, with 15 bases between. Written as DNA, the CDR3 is TGTGCCAGCAGTCCCCAGACTAGTAGGTACGAGCAGTACTTC. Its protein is CASSPQTSRYEQYF.

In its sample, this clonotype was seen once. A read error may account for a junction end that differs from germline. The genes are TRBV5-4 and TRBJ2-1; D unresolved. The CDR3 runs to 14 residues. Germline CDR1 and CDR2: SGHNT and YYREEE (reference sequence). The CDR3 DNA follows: TGTGCCAGCAGCCTGGCAGGCCCCTACAATGAGCAGTGCTTC. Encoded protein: CASSLAGPYNEQCF.

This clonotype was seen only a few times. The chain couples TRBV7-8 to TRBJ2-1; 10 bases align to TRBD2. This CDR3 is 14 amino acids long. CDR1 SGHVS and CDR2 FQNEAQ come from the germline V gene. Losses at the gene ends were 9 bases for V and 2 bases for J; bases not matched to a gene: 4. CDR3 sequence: CASQREGAYNEQFF. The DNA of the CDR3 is TGTGCCAGTCAGCGGGAGGGCGCCTACAATGAGCAGTTCTTC. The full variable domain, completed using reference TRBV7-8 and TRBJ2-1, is GAGVSQSPRYKVAKRGQDVALRCDPISGHVSLFWYQQALGQGPEFLTYFQNEAQLDKSGLPSDRFFAERPEGSVSTLKIQRTQQEDSAVYLCASQREGAYNEQFFGPGTRLTVL.

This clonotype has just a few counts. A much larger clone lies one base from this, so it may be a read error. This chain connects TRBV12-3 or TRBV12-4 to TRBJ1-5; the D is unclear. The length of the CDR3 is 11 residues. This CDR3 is CVSSSRQPQHF. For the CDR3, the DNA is TGTGTCAGCAGTTCTCGGCAGCCCCAGCATTTT.